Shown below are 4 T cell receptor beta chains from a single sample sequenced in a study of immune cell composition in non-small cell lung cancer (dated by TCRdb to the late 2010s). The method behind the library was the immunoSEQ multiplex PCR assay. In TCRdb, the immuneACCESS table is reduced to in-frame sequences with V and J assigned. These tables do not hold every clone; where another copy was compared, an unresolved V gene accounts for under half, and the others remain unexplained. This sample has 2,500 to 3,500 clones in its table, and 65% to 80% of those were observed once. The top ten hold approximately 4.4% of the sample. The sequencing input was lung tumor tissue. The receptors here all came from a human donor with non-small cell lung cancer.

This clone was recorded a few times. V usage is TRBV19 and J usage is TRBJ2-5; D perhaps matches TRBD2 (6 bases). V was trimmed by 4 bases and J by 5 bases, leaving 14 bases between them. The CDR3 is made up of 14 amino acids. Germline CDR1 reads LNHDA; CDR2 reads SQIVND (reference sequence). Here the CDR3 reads CASSKLAPGETQYF. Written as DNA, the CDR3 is TGTGCCAGTAGTAAACTAGCCCCGGGTGAGACCCAGTACTTC.

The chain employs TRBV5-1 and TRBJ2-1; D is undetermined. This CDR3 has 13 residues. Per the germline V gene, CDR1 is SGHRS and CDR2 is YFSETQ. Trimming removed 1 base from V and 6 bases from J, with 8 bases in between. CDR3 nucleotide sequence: TGCGCCAGCAGCTTGCTGAGCACCAATGAGCAGTTCTTC. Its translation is CASSLLSTNEQFF.

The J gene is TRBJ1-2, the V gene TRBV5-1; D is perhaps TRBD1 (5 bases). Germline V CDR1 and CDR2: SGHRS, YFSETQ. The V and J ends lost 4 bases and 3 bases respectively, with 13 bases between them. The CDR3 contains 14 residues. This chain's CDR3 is CASSVQGRDYGYTF. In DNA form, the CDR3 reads TGCGCCAGCAGCGTTCAGGGTCGGGACTATGGCTACACCTTC.

The CDR3 spells CASSLDRENTIYF. The CDR3 DNA follows: TGTGCCAGCAGCTTAGACAGGGAGAACACCATATATTTT. The chain couples TRBV7-9 to TRBJ1-3; TRBD1 is a possible D gene (6 bases). Germline-derived CDR1 and CDR2 are SEHNR and FQNEAQ (reference sequence). V was cut by 1 base and J by 7 bases, with 8 bases left in between. The CDR3 consists of 13 residues.